This T cell receptor (beta chain) was identified during a study of T cells in Graves' hyperthyroidism and ophthalmopathy. Trimming took 9 bases from V and 11 from J, leaving 20 bases between them. Germline V lookup: CDR1 LNHDA, CDR2 SQIVND (reference sequence). The CDR3 totals 13 residues. Findings and limits, study-wide: Ophthalmopathy prediction by the model preceded onset by a median 6.5 months.

Note on this clonotype: Its antigen is undetermined.

RNA transcripts served as the template for amplifying TCR beta CDR3 regions. With the HTBI primer set, the TCR CDR3 went through a first round of RT-PCR. TCRdb used MiXCR to reprocess the multiplex PCR reads, holding one entry per CDR3 protein. Of 500,000 to 750,000 distinct CDR3 sequences in the sample, roughly 46% are singletons; the top ten hold about 8.3%. This clonotype was sampled from a woman aged 18-29 years with Graves' hyperthyroidism. V usage is TRBV19 and J usage is TRBJ1-5; D remains unclear. Sequenced material: peripheral blood or thyroid tissue (not recorded which). Here the CDR3 reads CASSSLTSGTQHF. Written as DNA, the CDR3 is TGTGCCAGCAGCTCCCTGACTAGCGGGACCCAGCATTTT.